The 3 T cell receptor beta chains presented below share a single source sample, sequenced in a study of T cell responses to AZD1222 COVID-19 vaccine. Sequencing was performed with immunoSEQ multiplex PCR; in TCRdb, only in-frame clones are kept and a portion is missing. The sample comprises about 150,000 clones, roughly 90% of which are singletons, and 4.5% to 6% rests with the top ten. The sample in question was peripheral blood, obtained on day 0 of MenACWY control vaccination. All receptors come from an adult in good health.

The rearrangement joins TRBV10-3 to TRBJ2-1; 7 nucleotides line up with TRBD2. V gave up 11 bases and J gave up 1 base; unmatched junction bases: 5. The germline V gene encodes CDR1 ENHRY and CDR2 SYGVKD. CDR3 length: 13 residues. Written as DNA, the CDR3 is TGTGCCGCCAACGGGGGGTCCTACAATGAGCAGTTCTTC. It yields the protein CAANGGSYNEQFF.

V gene TRBV19 combines with J gene TRBJ1-2; D is perhaps TRBD1 (6 bases). From germline, CDR1 is LNHDA and CDR2 SQIVND (reference sequence). CDR3 length: 14 residues. Trimming stripped 0 bases from V and 6 bases from J, with 11 bases between. CDR3 DNA: TGTGCCAGTAGTATAGAGGGCACAGGGAATGGCTACACCTTC. As protein: CASSIEGTGNGYTF.

This clone has more than one count but fewer than ten. V usage is TRBV28 and J usage is TRBJ2-7, with D tentatively TRBD1 or TRBD2 (5 bases each). The CDR3 contains 16 residues. Germline values: CDR1 MDHEN, CDR2 SYDVKM. Trimming cost V 2 bases and J 3 bases, with 17 bases left between them. CDR3 in amino acids: CASSLRDRGALYEQYF. CDR3 nucleotide sequence: TGTGCCAGCAGTTTACGCGACAGAGGGGCCCTCTACGAGCAGTACTTC.